This entry lists 17 T cell receptor beta chains sequenced from one sample in a study of beta chain features in type 1 diabetes. Study-wide results and caveats: Moderately but significantly shorter TCRB CDR3s were found in Type 1 diabetes patients in all four CD4+ subsets.

The antigens these receptors bind are not known. The whole isolated RNA underwent reverse transcription, so sequencing captured expressed TCRB transcripts. Sequenced by immunoSEQ multiplex PCR; TCRdb stores in-frame clones only, minus some. Of 160,000 or so clones in the sample, around 63% were seen once. Sequencing was performed on naive CD4+ T cells from blood. The receptors originated from a man younger than 40 with type 1 diabetes.

This clone was observed a few times. The gene calls are TRBV6-4 and TRBJ2-1; the match to TRBD2 covers 8 bases. V was clipped by 3 bases and J by 7 bases; unmatched bases: 8. The CDR3 has 15 residues. Germline values: CDR1 MRHNA, CDR2 SNTAGT. CDR3 sequence (DNA): TGTGCCAGCAGTGATGCGGGGGGCTATAGGAATGAGCAGTTCTTC. This sequence encodes CASSDAGGYRNEQFF.

V gene TRBV7-2 combines with J gene TRBJ2-7; D gene unclear. Germline lookup yields CDR1 SGHTA and CDR2 FQGNSA. Trimming cost V 2 bases and J 6 bases, with 8 bases left between them. The CDR3 consists of 12 residues. In DNA, the CDR3 is TGTGCCAGCAGCTTACAGTCTAGCGAGCAGTACTTC. Translating it yields CASSLQSSEQYF.

This clone was counted between two and nine times. For the CDR3, the DNA is TGTGCCTGGGGTAGAAAAAGCTCTGGGGCCAACGTCCTGACTTTC. It specifies CAWGRKSSGANVLTF. The rearrangement uses TRBV30 and TRBJ2-6; D gene uncertain. This CDR3 has 15 residues. Trimming took off 5 bases at V and 0 bases at J, with 11 bases between the two ends. CDR1 and CDR2 (germline): GTSNPN, SVGIG (reference sequence).

The chain recombines TRBV30 with TRBJ1-2, with a possible D match to TRBD1 (5 bases). Per germline, CDR1 GTSNPN and CDR2 SVGIG (reference sequence). The CDR3 totals 15 residues. Between the trimmed V and J ends, which lost 5 bases and 0 bases, there was a span of 16 bases. CDR3 nucleotide sequence: TGTGCCTGGGCCCCCCCACAGGATTCTAACTATGGCTACACCTTC. Translated: CAWAPPQDSNYGYTF.

V usage is TRBV7-2 and J usage is TRBJ2-5; D not resolved. Trimming stripped 1 base from V and 4 bases from J, with 13 bases between. The germline gives CDR1 SGHTA, CDR2 FQGNSA. The CDR3 spans 15 residues. CDR3 region: CASSLGIAGGETQYF. The CDR3, as DNA: TGTGCCAGCAGCTTAGGGATAGCCGGCGGAGAGACCCAGTACTTC.

With regard to this clone: The sample contains more than one DNA sequence encoding this CDR3. The V call is TRBV20-1, the J call TRBJ2-5, with D uncertain. This CDR3 region has 10 residues. V lost 6 bases and J lost 5, with 7 bases in between. Germline V lookup: CDR1 DFQATT, CDR2 SNEGSKA (reference sequence). The CDR3 DNA sequence: TGCAGTGCAGGGCGGGAGACCCAGTACTTC. Its translation: CSAGRETQYF.

As DNA, the CDR3 is TGTGCCAGCAGCCCGGGACAGGCGAACACTGAAGCTTTCTTT. It codes for CASSPGQANTEAFF. The J gene is TRBJ1-1, the V gene TRBV6-5; 8 bases are shared with TRBD1. The germline V gene encodes CDR1 MNHEY and CDR2 SVGAGI. The length of the CDR3 is 14 residues. J gave up 1 base and V 6 bases, and 4 bases lay outside the gene matches.

The chain is built from TRBV7-8 and TRBJ2-3; TRBD2 agrees at 7 bases. V trimming: 4 bases; J trimming: 1 base; junction bases outside the gene matches: 8. Per the germline V gene, CDR1 is SGHVS and CDR2 is FQNEAQ. CDR3 length: 16 amino acids. The CDR3 sequence is CASSSGGGRGTDTQYF. DNA of the CDR3: TGTGCCAGCAGCTCAGGCGGGGGAAGGGGCACAGATACGCAGTATTTT.

The chain uses TRBV18 and TRBJ2-7; D is possibly TRBD1 (5 bases). V was clipped by 5 bases and J by 3 bases, with 8 bases between them. The CDR3 loop spans 12 amino acids. The germline CDR1 and CDR2 sequences are KGHSH and LQKENI. The CDR3 DNA reads as TGTGCCAGCTCATCTGACAGCTACGAGCAGTACTTC. Translation: CASSSDSYEQYF.

The chain has TRBV29-1 and TRBJ2-7; the D is unclear. The CDR3 extends over 13 amino acids. Germline CDR1 SQVTM, CDR2 ANQGSEA. V was cut by 7 bases and J by 6 bases, with 19 bases left in between. The CDR3 region is CSAHENGASEQYF. The CDR3 coding sequence is TGCAGCGCCCACGAAAACGGTGCTAGCGAGCAGTACTTC.

With regard to this clone: The sample holds other DNA sequences that translate to the same CDR3. The CDR3 nucleotides read TGTGCCACCAGCAGGGGTAACTCCTACGAGCAGTACTTC. Translated, it gives CATSRGNSYEQYF. The rearrangement uses TRBV15 and TRBJ2-7; no firm D call. The V end was cut by 3 bases, the J end by 0 bases, with 6 bases between. Germline CDR1 reads LNHNV; CDR2 reads YYDKDF (reference sequence). The CDR3 consists of 13 residues. Full variable domain (outside the CDR3, taken from reference TRBV15 and TRBJ2-7): DAMVIQNPRYQVTQFGKPVTLSCSQTLNHNVMYWYQQKSSQAPKLLFHYYDKDFNNEADTPDNFQSRRPNTSFCFLDIRSPGLGDTAMYLCATSRGNSYEQYFGPGTRLTVT.

V gene TRBV7-2 combines with J gene TRBJ2-1; D not resolved. Trimming pared 5 bases from V and 3 bases from J, leaving 5 bases between. CDR3 size: 12 residues. Germline values: CDR1 SGHTA, CDR2 FQGNSA. The CDR3 region is CASSHDYNEQFF. Written as DNA, the CDR3 is TGTGCCAGCAGCCATGACTACAATGAGCAGTTCTTC.

This clone was detected once. The V and J genes are TRBV14 and TRBJ2-7, with a weak D call TRBD1 (6 bases). V gave up 8 bases and J gave up 3 bases, with 17 bases separating them. Germline CDR1 and CDR2: SGHDN and FVKESK. The CDR3 consists of 14 residues. This CDR3 reads CASRPSGHLYEQYF. CDR3 bases: TGTGCCAGCCGTCCATCGGGACATCTCTACGAGCAGTACTTC. Based on the CDR3 plus reference TRBV14 and TRBJ2-7, the full variable domain is EAGVTQFPSHSVIEKGQTVTLRCDPISGHDNLYWYRRVMGKEIKFLLHFVKESKQDESGMPNNRFLAERTGGTYSTLKVQPAELEDSGVYFCASRPSGHLYEQYFGPGTRLTVT.

This clone was counted between two and nine times. V and J are TRBV7-2 and TRBJ2-5; D remains ambiguous. V gave up 5 bases and J gave up 5 bases, with 18 bases separating them. The CDR3 totals 15 residues. Germline V gene lookup returns CDR1 SGHTA and CDR2 FQGNSA. The CDR3 nucleotides are TGTGCCAGCAGCCTCGGCTGGCCTCGAACCGAGACCCAGTACTTC. Translation: CASSLGWPRTETQYF.

The rearrangement uses TRBV30 and TRBJ2-3, with 9 nucleotides matching TRBD2. The CDR3 is made up of 15 amino acids. Per the germline V gene, CDR1 is GTSNPN and CDR2 is SVGIG (reference sequence). V was pared by 4 bases and J by 3 bases, with 8 bases of the junction left unmatched. In DNA form, the CDR3 reads TGTGCCTGGACACCGGGACTAGCTTATACAGATACGCAGTATTTT. This codes for CAWTPGLAYTDTQYF.

The J gene is TRBJ2-5, the V gene TRBV29-1, with D perhaps TRBD2 (5 bases). The CDR3 runs to 12 residues. V was clipped by 6 bases and J by 1 base, with 9 bases between them. CDR1 is SQVTM and CDR2 is ANQGSEA in the germline V gene. The CDR3 nucleotides are TGCAGCGTCGCACGGGGCCAAGAGACCCAGTACTTC. Its translation is CSVARGQETQYF. The full variable domain, with the rest looked up from reference TRBV29-1 and TRBJ2-5, is SAVISQKPSRDICQRGTSLTIQCQVDSQVTMMFWYRQQPGQSLTLIATANQGSEATYESGFVIDKFPISRPNLTFSTLTVSNMSPEDSSIYLCSVARGQETQYFGPGTRLLVL.

A note on this clone: A read error may produce the germline difference seen at one junction end. The rearrangement uses TRBV7-9 and TRBJ1-1, with unresolved D. The CDR3 sequence is 11 residues long. The germline gives CDR1 SEHNR, CDR2 FQNEAQ (reference sequence). CDR3 bases: TGTGCCAGCAGCGGCAACAGTGAAGCTTTCTTT. It is translated as CASSGNSEAFF.